Listed here are 11 T cell receptor beta chains from one sample, sequenced in a study of cytomegalovirus exposure and HLA in healthy donors. Sequencing used immunoSEQ multiplex PCR; TCRdb keeps in-frame clones, though not all of them. The sample records about 330,000 clones, more than 80% being singletons. Sequenced input: PBMCs. The origin of the receptors is a young woman in good health and CMV-seronegative.

The chain combines TRBV27 with TRBJ2-1; 11 bases fit TRBD2. CDR1 is MNHEY and CDR2 is SMNVEV in the germline V gene (reference sequence). CDR3 length equals 15 residues. V was pared by 2 bases and J by 8 bases, with 5 bases of the junction left unmatched. CDR3 in DNA: TGTGCCAGCAGTTTAGTAGCGGGAGGGTATGATGAGCAGTTCTTC. This sequence encodes CASSLVAGGYDEQFF.

The V and J genes are TRBV7-2 and TRBJ2-7; TRBD2 aligns across 12 bases. CDR3 length: 17 amino acids. Germline CDR1 reads SGHTA; CDR2 reads FQGNSA. V shed 0 bases, J shed 1 base, and the junction held 4 bases outside the gene matches. The CDR3 nucleotides are TGTGCCAGCAGCTTAGCCTTGGGGACTAGCGGGTCCTACGAGCAGTACTTC. Translating gives CASSLALGTSGSYEQYF.

The chain links TRBV11-1 to TRBJ2-2, with 8 nucleotides matching TRBD1. CDR3 length: 16 residues. CDR1 and CDR2 from the germline V gene are SGHAT and FQDESV (reference sequence). J gave up 4 bases and V 5 bases, and 9 bases lay outside the gene matches. The CDR3 spells CASSLGPGGATGELFF. CDR3 DNA: TGTGCCAGCAGCCTGGGACCAGGGGGCGCCACCGGGGAGCTGTTTTTT.

The CDR3, as DNA: TGTGCCAGCAGCTTACGGATAGCGGGAGGGCCAGATACGCAGTATTTT. As protein: CASSLRIAGGPDTQYF. The rearrangement links TRBV7-2 to TRBJ2-3; 11 bases align to TRBD2. Germline V gene sequence: CDR1 SGHTA, CDR2 FQGNSA. J was trimmed by 4 bases and V by 2 bases; bases with no gene match: 5. The CDR3 spans 16 residues.

The J gene is TRBJ2-5, the V gene TRBV4-2; 9 bases line up with TRBD1. This CDR3 contains 15 residues. V lost 1 base to trimming and J lost 5 bases; unmatched junction nucleotides: 5. CDR1 LGHNA and CDR2 YNFKEQ come from the germline V gene. CDR3 loop: CASSQGTGEGETQYF. The CDR3 coding sequence is TGTGCCAGCAGCCAAGGGACAGGGGAAGGGGAGACCCAGTACTTC.

The chain is built from TRBV7-9 and TRBJ2-3; 12 nucleotides match TRBD2. Germline CDR1 and CDR2: SEHNR and FQNEAQ (reference sequence). V was pared by 2 bases and J by 3 bases, with 6 bases of the junction left unmatched. This CDR3 has 17 residues. The CDR3 DNA reads as TGTGCCAGCAGCTTAAGGGCTAGCGGGAGGGATACAGATACGCAGTATTTT. This encodes CASSLRASGRDTDTQYF.

The chain links TRBV2 to TRBJ2-1; 7 bases fit TRBD2. After removal of 6 bases from V and 0 bases from J, the junction contained 2 bases not matched to a gene. The germline V gene encodes CDR1 SNHLY and CDR2 FYNNEI. The CDR3 sequence is 14 residues long. CDR3 in amino acids: CASSGGGSYNEQFF. The DNA of the CDR3 is TGTGCCAGCAGCGGCGGGGGCTCCTACAATGAGCAGTTCTTC. Full variable domain (missing parts from reference TRBV2 and TRBJ2-1): EPEVTQTPSHQVTQMGQEVILRCVPISNHLYFYWYRQILGQKVEFLVSFYNNEISEKSEIFDDQFSVERPDGSNFTLKIRSTKLEDSAMYFCASSGGGSYNEQFFGPGTRLTVL.

The J gene is TRBJ2-7, the V gene TRBV27, with 8 nucleotides matching TRBD2. Trimming took 7 bases from V and 1 from J; bases not matched to a gene: 12. CDR1 and CDR2 from the germline V gene are MNHEY and SMNVEV (reference sequence). The CDR3 has 16 residues. The CDR3 DNA follows: TGTGCCAGCACTTTCAGTAGCGGGAAAGCTTCCTACGAGCAGTACTTC. This gives the protein CASTFSSGKASYEQYF.

The gene calls are TRBV19 and TRBJ2-7; D uncertain. V lost 4 bases and J 2 bases, leaving 12 bases between the germline ends. The germline CDR1 and CDR2 sequences are LNHDA and SQIVND (reference sequence). The CDR3 is made up of 14 amino acids. CDR3: CASSTRARPYEQYF. DNA of the CDR3: TGTGCCAGTAGTACACGAGCTCGTCCCTACGAGCAGTACTTC. The full variable domain, its missing parts supplied by reference TRBV19 and TRBJ2-7, is DGGITQSPKYLFRKEGQNVTLSCEQNLNHDAMYWYRQDPGQGLRLIYYSQIVNDFQKGDIAEGYSVSREKKESFPLTVTSAQKNPTAFYLCASSTRARPYEQYFGPGTRLTVT.

This clone has a handful of counts. The V and J genes are TRBV7-8 and TRBJ1-1, with unresolved D. Germline V gene data show CDR1 as SGHVS and CDR2 as FQNEAQ. This CDR3 has 15 amino acids. V dropped 1 base and J dropped 0 bases, with 9 bases sitting between them. The CDR3 loop reads CASSLVANMNTEAFF. The CDR3 DNA is TGTGCCAGCAGCTTAGTAGCCAACATGAACACTGAAGCTTTCTTT.

As for this clone: The sample contains more than one DNA sequence encoding this CDR3. This sequence joins TRBV6-5 and TRBJ2-7; D possibly corresponds to TRBD1 (5 bases). V lost 2 bases and J lost 0, with 8 bases in between. CDR3 length: 14 amino acids. Germline CDR1 and CDR2: MNHEY and SVGAGI. Here the CDR3 DNA reads TGTGCCAGCAGTTACGGCCAGGGCTCCTACGAGCAGTACTTC. This encodes CASSYGQGSYEQYF.